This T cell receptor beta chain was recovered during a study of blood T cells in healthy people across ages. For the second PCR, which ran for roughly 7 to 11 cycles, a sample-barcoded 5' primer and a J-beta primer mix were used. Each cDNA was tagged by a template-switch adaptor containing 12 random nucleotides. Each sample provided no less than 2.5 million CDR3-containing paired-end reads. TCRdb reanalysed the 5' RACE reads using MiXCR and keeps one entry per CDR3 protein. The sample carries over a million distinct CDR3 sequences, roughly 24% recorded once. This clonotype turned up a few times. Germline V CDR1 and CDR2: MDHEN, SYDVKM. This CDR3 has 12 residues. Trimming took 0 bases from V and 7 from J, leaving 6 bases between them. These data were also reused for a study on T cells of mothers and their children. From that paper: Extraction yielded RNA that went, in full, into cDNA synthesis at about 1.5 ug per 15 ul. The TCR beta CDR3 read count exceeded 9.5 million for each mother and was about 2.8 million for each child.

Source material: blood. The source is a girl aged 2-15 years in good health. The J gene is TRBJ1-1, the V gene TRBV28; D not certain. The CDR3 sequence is CASSLWGFEAFF. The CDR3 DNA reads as TGTGCCAGCAGTTTATGGGGATTTGAAGCTTTCTTT.